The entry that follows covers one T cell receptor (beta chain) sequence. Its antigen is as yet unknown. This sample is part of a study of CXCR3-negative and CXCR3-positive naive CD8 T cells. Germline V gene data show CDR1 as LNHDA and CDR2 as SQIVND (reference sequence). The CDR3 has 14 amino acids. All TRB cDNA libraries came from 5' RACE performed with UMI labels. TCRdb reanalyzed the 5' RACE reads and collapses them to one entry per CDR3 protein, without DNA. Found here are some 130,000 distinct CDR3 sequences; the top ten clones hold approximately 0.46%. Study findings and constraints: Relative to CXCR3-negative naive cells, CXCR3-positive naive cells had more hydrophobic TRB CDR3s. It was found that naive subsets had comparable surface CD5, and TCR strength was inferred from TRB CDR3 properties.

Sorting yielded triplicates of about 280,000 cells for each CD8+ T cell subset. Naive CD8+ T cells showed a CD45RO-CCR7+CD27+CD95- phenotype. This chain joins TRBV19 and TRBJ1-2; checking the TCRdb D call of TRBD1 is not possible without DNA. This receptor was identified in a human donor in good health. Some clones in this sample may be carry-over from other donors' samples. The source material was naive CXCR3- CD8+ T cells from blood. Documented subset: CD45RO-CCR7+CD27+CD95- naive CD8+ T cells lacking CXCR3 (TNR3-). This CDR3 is CASSILQGDYGYTF.